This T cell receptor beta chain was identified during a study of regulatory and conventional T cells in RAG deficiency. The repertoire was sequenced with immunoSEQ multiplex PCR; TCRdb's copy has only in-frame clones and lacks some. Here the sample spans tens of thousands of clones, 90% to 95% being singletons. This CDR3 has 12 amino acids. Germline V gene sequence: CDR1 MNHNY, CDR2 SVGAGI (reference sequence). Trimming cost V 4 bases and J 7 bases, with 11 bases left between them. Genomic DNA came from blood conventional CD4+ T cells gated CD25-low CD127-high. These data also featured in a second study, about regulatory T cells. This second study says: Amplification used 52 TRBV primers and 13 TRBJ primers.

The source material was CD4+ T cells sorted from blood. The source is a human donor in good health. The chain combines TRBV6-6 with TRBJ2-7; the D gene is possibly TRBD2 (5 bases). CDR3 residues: CASSSNPGEQYF. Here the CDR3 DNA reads TGTGCCAGCAGTTCGAACCCGGGGGAGCAGTACTTC.